Listed below are T cell receptor beta chains from one sample, sequenced in a study of blood T cells in healthy people across ages. TCRdb recomputed calls from the 5' RACE reads with MiXCR, one row per CDR3 protein. The sample has about 1.5 million distinct CDR3 sequences; approximately 42% are singletons. The material sequenced was blood. The receptors come from a woman under 30 in good health. The CDR3 runs from the conserved cysteine through the conserved F or W. Fields, in order: D gene, clone size, V gene, CDR3 length, J gene, CDR3 protein, CDR3 DNA. A D gene is named only where the DNA matches it firmly. A clone size is listed for some rows: how often the clone was seen (once, few, many), or a class if it is expanded.

D gene: .; clone size: .; V gene: TRBV6-5; CDR3 length: 21; J gene: TRBJ2-1; CDR3 protein: CASSYSPRQLPSLSSYNAQFF; CDR3 DNA: TGTGCCAGCAGTTACTCTCCGCGACAGTTACCATCACTTAGCTCCTACAATGCGCAGTTCTTC
D gene: .; clone size: .; V gene: TRBV29-1; CDR3 length: 14; J gene: TRBJ2-3; CDR3 protein: CSVAPGLRTDTQYF; CDR3 DNA: TGCAGCGTTGCCCCGGGACTGCGCACAGATACGCAGTATTTT
D gene: .; clone size: .; V gene: TRBV5-1; CDR3 length: 16; J gene: TRBJ2-7; CDR3 protein: CASSLAAAESSYEQYF; CDR3 DNA: TGCGCCAGCAGCTTGGCCGCGGCGGAAAGCTCCTACGAGCAGTACTTC
D gene: .; clone size: few; V gene: TRBV7-2; CDR3 length: 14; J gene: TRBJ2-7; CDR3 protein: CASSLLGQGYEQYF; CDR3 DNA: TGTGCCAGCAGCTTATTAGGTCAGGGGTACGAGCAGTACTTC
D gene: .; clone size: .; V gene: TRBV5-1; CDR3 length: 14; J gene: TRBJ1-1; CDR3 protein: CASSLGTQNTEAFF; CDR3 DNA: TGCGCCAGCAGCCTCGGGACACAGAACACTGAAGCTTTCTTT
D gene: .; clone size: .; V gene: TRBV30; CDR3 length: 13; J gene: TRBJ1-5; CDR3 protein: CAWSSYSNQPQHF; CDR3 DNA: TGTGCCTGGAGTTCCTATAGCAATCAGCCCCAGCATTTT
D gene: .; clone size: .; V gene: TRBV6-5; CDR3 length: 13; J gene: TRBJ2-2; CDR3 protein: CASSYFLGGELFF; CDR3 DNA: TGTGCCAGCAGTTACTTTTTAGGCGGGGAGCTGTTTTTT
D gene: .; clone size: few; V gene: TRBV3-1; CDR3 length: 15; J gene: TRBJ2-3; CDR3 protein: CASSPDRLATDTQYF; CDR3 DNA: TGTGCCAGCAGCCCCGATCGCCTCGCTACAGATACGCAGTATTTT
D gene: .; clone size: .; V gene: TRBV20-1; CDR3 length: 12; J gene: TRBJ2-7; CDR3 protein: CSATDFTYEQYF; CDR3 DNA: TGCAGTGCAACGGACTTCACCTACGAGCAGTACTTC
D gene: .; clone size: .; V gene: TRBV20-1; CDR3 length: 11; J gene: TRBJ1-1; CDR3 protein: CSALRVAEAFF; CDR3 DNA: TGCAGTGCTCTCAGGGTGGCTGAAGCTTTCTTT
D gene: .; clone size: .; V gene: TRBV9; CDR3 length: 13; J gene: TRBJ2-7; CDR3 protein: CASSVAGTSEQYF; CDR3 DNA: TGTGCCAGCAGCGTAGCGGGTACGTCCGAGCAGTACTTC
D gene: TRBD1; clone size: few; V gene: TRBV6-6; CDR3 length: 14; J gene: TRBJ2-3; CDR3 protein: CASRYRGPTDTQYF; CDR3 DNA: TGTGCCAGCAGGTACAGGGGGCCCACAGATACGCAGTATTTT
D gene: TRBD2; clone size: few; V gene: TRBV7-9; CDR3 length: 14; J gene: TRBJ2-7; CDR3 protein: CASSLGTKGYEQYF; CDR3 DNA: TGTGCCAGCAGCTTGGGGACTAAGGGTTACGAGCAGTACTTC
D gene: .; clone size: .; V gene: TRBV5-6; CDR3 length: 15; J gene: TRBJ1-1; CDR3 protein: CASSFFITDSLRAFF; CDR3 DNA: TGTGCCAGCAGCTTTTTTATTACCGACAGCCTCAGAGCTTTCTTT
D gene: .; clone size: .; V gene: TRBV6-5; CDR3 length: 15; J gene: TRBJ2-1; CDR3 protein: CASSYSLLGDNEQFF; CDR3 DNA: TGTGCCAGCAGTTACTCATTACTAGGAGACAATGAGCAGTTCTTC
D gene: TRBD2; clone size: .; V gene: TRBV11-2; CDR3 length: 14; J gene: TRBJ2-5; CDR3 protein: CASSALSGLWTQYF; CDR3 DNA: TGTGCCAGCAGTGCCCTTAGCGGGCTTTGGACCCAGTACTTC
D gene: .; clone size: .; V gene: TRBV7-6; CDR3 length: 16; J gene: TRBJ2-2; CDR3 protein: CASSLERPGLTGELFF; CDR3 DNA: TGTGCCAGCAGCTTGGAGAGACCGGGCTTAACCGGGGAGCTGTTTTTT
D gene: .; clone size: .; V gene: TRBV20-1; CDR3 length: 14; J gene: TRBJ1-1; CDR3 protein: CSARRGSPNTEAFF; CDR3 DNA: TGCAGTGCTAGAAGGGGTAGTCCGAACACTGAAGCTTTCTTT
D gene: TRBD1; clone size: .; V gene: TRBV4-1; CDR3 length: 15; J gene: TRBJ1-2; CDR3 protein: CASSPRTGPNYGYTF; CDR3 DNA: TGCGCCAGCAGCCCCCGGACAGGGCCTAACTATGGCTACACCTTC
D gene: .; clone size: .; V gene: TRBV3-1; CDR3 length: 16; J gene: TRBJ2-7; CDR3 protein: CASSQGKLAGPYEQYF; CDR3 DNA: TGTGCCAGCAGCCAAGGAAAACTGGCGGGACCCTACGAGCAGTACTTC
D gene: .; clone size: few; V gene: TRBV12-3/TRBV12-4; CDR3 length: 13; J gene: TRBJ2-7; CDR3 protein: CASKQGTSYEQYF; CDR3 DNA: TGTGCCAGTAAACAGGGTACTTCCTACGAGCAGTACTTC
D gene: TRBD2; clone size: few; V gene: TRBV20-1; CDR3 length: 13; J gene: TRBJ2-7; CDR3 protein: CSAVAGGSYEQYF; CDR3 DNA: TGCAGTGCTGTAGCGGGAGGGTCCTACGAGCAGTACTTC
D gene: .; clone size: .; V gene: TRBV4-1; CDR3 length: 14; J gene: TRBJ2-1; CDR3 protein: CASSQEGGDNEQFF; CDR3 DNA: TGCGCCAGCAGCCAAGAAGGGGGAGACAATGAGCAGTTCTTC
D gene: .; clone size: few; V gene: TRBV30; CDR3 length: 14; J gene: TRBJ1-2; CDR3 protein: CAWSPEIHNYGYTF; CDR3 DNA: TGTGCCTGGAGTCCCGAGATCCATAACTATGGCTACACCTTC
D gene: .; clone size: .; V gene: TRBV4-1; CDR3 length: 16; J gene: TRBJ1-1; CDR3 protein: CASNPQVTAMNTEAFF; CDR3 DNA: TGCGCCAGCAACCCTCAAGTGACAGCTATGAACACTGAAGCTTTCTTT
D gene: TRBD2; clone size: .; V gene: TRBV12-5; CDR3 length: 16; J gene: TRBJ2-1; CDR3 protein: CASGQGTTSGYNEQFF; CDR3 DNA: TGTGCTAGTGGTCAAGGAACGACTAGCGGTTACAATGAGCAGTTCTTC